This TCR beta chain emerged from a study of post-analysis software for immune sequencing data. Study details: The cohort encompassed relapsing-remitting, secondary progressive and progressive-relapsing multiple sclerosis disease courses.

Details on this clonotype: Its antigen is undetermined.

Libraries were made from TCR beta cDNA, and they carried unique molecular identifiers. MiXCR was run by TCRdb on the PCR reads, yielding one entry per CDR3 protein. The repertoire has a few hundred thousand distinct CDR3 sequences, 30% to 45% of them found once; the top ten carry around 15%. The germline gives CDR1 PRHDT, CDR2 FYEKMQ (reference sequence). V gave up 4 bases and J gave up 0 bases; unmatched junction bases: 4. CDR3 size: 18 residues. Regarding the study as a whole: By F measure, samples from a shared preparation batch strongly co-clustered. For normalized Chao1 diversity, multiple sclerosis patients scored significantly lower than controls did. Controls showed lower frequencies than patients for five or six TRBV segments, and TRBV5-6, TRBV5-1 and TRBV20-1 were among these.

The sequence came from a girl aged 5-17 years with multiple sclerosis. The source material was blood. The rearrangement joins TRBV13 to TRBJ2-1; 15 bases map to TRBD2. The CDR3 DNA is TGTGCCAGCAGCTCCGGGACTAGCGGGGGGTTCTCCTACAATGAGCAGTTCTTC. This encodes CASSSGTSGGFSYNEQFF.